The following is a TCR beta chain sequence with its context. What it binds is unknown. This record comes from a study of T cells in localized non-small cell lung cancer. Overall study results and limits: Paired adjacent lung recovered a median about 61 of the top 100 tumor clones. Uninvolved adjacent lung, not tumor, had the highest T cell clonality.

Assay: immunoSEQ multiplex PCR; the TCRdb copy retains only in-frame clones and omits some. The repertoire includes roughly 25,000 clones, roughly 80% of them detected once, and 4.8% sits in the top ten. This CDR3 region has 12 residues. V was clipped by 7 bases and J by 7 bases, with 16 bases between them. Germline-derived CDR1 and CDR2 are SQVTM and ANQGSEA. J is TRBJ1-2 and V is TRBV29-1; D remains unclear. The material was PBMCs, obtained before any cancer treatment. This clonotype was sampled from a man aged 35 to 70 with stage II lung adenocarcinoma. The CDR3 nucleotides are TGCAGCGCTCAAATACAGAGTGGTGGCTACACCTTC. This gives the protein CSAQIQSGGYTF.